This TCR beta chain emerged from a study of blood T cell repertoires in COVID-19. Study-level background: Samples came from the United States, Italy and Spain, spanning acute and convalescent COVID-19. T cells, B-cell-depleted T cells, or PBMCs provided the cDNA or gDNA that served as material.

The V gene end was trimmed by 3 bases and the J gene end by 7 bases; junction bases not matched to a gene: 7. Germline assignment: CDR1 SGHNT and CDR2 YYREEE (reference sequence). The CDR3 is 16 residues long. Per the study methods: Estimation of nucleated cell counts relied on the amplification of reference gene primers. Measured with immunoSEQ multiplex PCR; TCRdb has only the in-frame clones, and not every one. The V and J calls and clone size were taken over from that table, and D and trimming were inferred from the DNA. The table records under 150,000 clones, around 76% of them present only once.

V usage is TRBV5-4 and J usage is TRBJ1-4, with 12 bases identical to TRBD1. The sample was peripheral blood. The receptor comes from an elderly man with acute or convalescent COVID-19. CDR3 sequence: CASSYGTGGGVEKLFF. DNA of the CDR3: TGTGCCAGCAGCTACGGGACAGGGGGCGGGGTTGAAAAACTGTTTTTT.